The rows below give T cell receptor beta chains drawn from one sample of a study of identical twins. TCRdb reprocessed the 5' RACE reads with MiXCR, giving one entry per CDR3 protein. The data contain 450,000 or so distinct CDR3 sequences, 12% to 15% of them seen just once; the ten biggest clones take up around 0.52%. This sample also belongs to another study, concerning yellow fever vaccine responses in identical twins.

Material: CD4+ T cells sorted from blood. Receptor source: a woman younger than 30 in good health. Both conserved end residues are part of each CDR3. D genes are given only for firm matches. Expanded clones get a size class; other rows say once, few or many, or leave the size out.

d_gene,j_gene,v_gene,abundance,CDR3aa,CDR3nt
TRBD1,TRBJ2-1,TRBV5-6,-,CASSLLVGGMSSYNEQFF,TGTGCCAGCAGCTTATTGGTAGGGGGCATGAGCTCCTACAATGAGCAGTTCTTC
-,TRBJ2-3,TRBV6-6,few,CASSSASGTQYF,TGTGCCAGCAGTTCCGCGTCGGGGACGCAGTATTTT
-,TRBJ1-1,TRBV6-6,-,CASRPTGSEAFF,TGTGCCAGCAGGCCTACAGGATCTGAAGCTTTCTTT
TRBD1,TRBJ2-2,TRBV6-1,few,CASLPRGTNTGELFF,TGTGCCAGCCTACCCAGGGGGACGAACACCGGGGAGCTGTTTTTT
-,TRBJ2-7,TRBV3-1,-,CASSQRASTYEQYF,TGTGCCAGCAGCCAACGGGCTTCCACCTACGAGCAGTACTTC
-,TRBJ1-1,TRBV10-3,many,CAIGGSLGTEAFF,TGTGCCATCGGCGGCAGTTTGGGCACTGAAGCTTTCTTT
-,TRBJ2-1,TRBV20-1,few,CSAERNNEQFF,TGCAGTGCAGAGCGGAACAATGAGCAGTTCTTC
TRBD2,TRBJ2-3,TRBV20-1,few,CSARHLTSGVTDTQYF,TGCAGTGCTAGGCACCTGACTAGCGGTGTCACAGATACGCAGTATTTT
TRBD2,TRBJ2-1,TRBV7-6,few,CASSPPGLALYNEQFF,TGTGCCAGCAGCCCCCCGGGACTAGCTCTCTACAATGAGCAGTTCTTC
-,TRBJ2-3,TRBV20-1,-,CSARGGVDTQYF,TGCAGTGCTAGAGGGGGGGTCGATACGCAGTATTTT
TRBD1,TRBJ1-6,TRBV12-3/TRBV12-4,few,CASATGAGRSPLHF,TGTGCCAGCGCGACAGGGGCGGGACGATCACCCCTCCACTTT
TRBD1,TRBJ2-2,TRBV10-3,few,CAISRQGANTGELFF,TGTGCCATCAGTCGACAGGGGGCGAACACCGGGGAGCTGTTTTTT
TRBD1,TRBJ1-1,TRBV5-1,-,CASSQTGGTEAFF,TGCGCCAGCAGCCAAACAGGGGGCACTGAAGCTTTCTTT
-,TRBJ1-2,TRBV5-1,few,CASTPSLTNYGYTF,TGCGCCAGCACCCCTAGCCTAACGAACTATGGCTACACCTTC
-,TRBJ2-1,TRBV5-1,few,CASSLVQFGAYNEQFF,TGCGCCAGCAGCTTGGTACAGTTTGGTGCCTACAATGAGCAGTTCTTC
TRBD2,TRBJ2-1,TRBV7-7,-,CASSLGGGRSSYNEQFF,TGTGCTAGCAGCTTAGGCGGGGGGCGTAGCTCCTACAATGAGCAGTTCTTC
TRBD2,TRBJ2-3,TRBV7-3,many,CASSSTPLAGFTDTQYF,TGTGCCAGCAGCTCCACCCCTTTAGCGGGCTTCACAGATACGCAGTATTTT
-,TRBJ2-3,TRBV12-3/TRBV12-4,many,CASSFDQGTDTQYF,TGTGCCAGCAGTTTCGATCAGGGAACAGATACGCAGTATTTT
-,TRBJ2-3,TRBV9,-,CASSVDLWTSTQYF,TGTGCCAGCAGCGTAGATCTGTGGACAAGCACGCAGTATTTT
-,TRBJ2-7,TRBV20-1,few,CSARVTYEQYF,TGCAGTGCTAGGGTGACCTACGAGCAGTACTTC
TRBD1,TRBJ2-7,TRBV7-2,few,CASSDHLGQGVQYF,TGTGCCAGCAGCGACCATCTTGGGCAGGGGGTGCAGTACTTC
TRBD1,TRBJ2-1,TRBV29-1,few,CSAGRDRYNEQFF,TGCAGCGCCGGCCGGGACAGGTACAATGAGCAGTTCTTC
-,TRBJ2-1,TRBV12-3/TRBV12-4,few,CASSRKSEQFF,TGTGCCAGCAGCCGAAAGAGTGAGCAGTTCTTC
-,TRBJ2-3,TRBV7-9,-,CASSHGSSQYF,TGTGCCAGCAGCCATGGGTCATCGCAGTATTTT
-,TRBJ2-3,TRBV7-9,-,CASSLLGASTDTQYF,TGTGCCAGCAGCTTATTGGGGGCCTCCACAGATACGCAGTATTTT
-,TRBJ1-4,TRBV30,-,CAWTGQTNEKLFF,TGTGCCTGGACCGGACAGACTAATGAAAAACTGTTTTTT
TRBD2,TRBJ2-7,TRBV5-4,many,CASSSRLADEQYF,TGTGCCAGCAGTTCTAGACTAGCGGACGAGCAGTACTTC
-,TRBJ2-7,TRBV7-9,few,CASSFPGQNEQYF,TGTGCCAGCAGCTTCCCAGGCCAAAACGAGCAGTACTTC
-,TRBJ1-6,TRBV12-3/TRBV12-4,few,CASSLEREGSPLHF,TGTGCCAGCAGTTTAGAAAGGGAAGGTTCACCCCTCCACTTT
-,TRBJ2-3,TRBV16,few,CASNGRGATDTQYF,TGTGCCAGCAACGGAAGAGGGGCGACAGATACGCAGTATTTT
-,TRBJ2-3,TRBV7-2,few,CASSLRSQGLSTDTQYF,TGTGCCAGCAGCTTACGTAGTCAGGGACTCAGCACAGATACGCAGTATTTT
TRBD1,TRBJ2-7,TRBV11-2,-,CASSLPIRQGPYEQYF,TGTGCCAGCAGCTTACCTATCCGACAGGGGCCCTACGAGCAGTACTTC
TRBD1,TRBJ1-2,TRBV4-3,-,CASSRDRGPYGYTF,TGCGCCAGCAGCCGCGACAGGGGACCCTATGGCTACACCTTC
-,TRBJ2-1,TRBV7-2,-,CASSLETGAYNEQFF,TGTGCCAGCAGCTTAGAAACGGGGGCCTACAATGAGCAGTTCTTC
TRBD1,TRBJ1-1,TRBV27,-,CASSLQTGQGTTEAFF,TGTGCCAGCAGTCTTCAAACGGGACAGGGGACCACTGAAGCTTTCTTT
-,TRBJ2-3,TRBV6-1,few,CASSEGGPPRVQYF,TGTGCCAGCAGTGAAGGGGGGCCCCCGCGTGTGCAGTATTTT
TRBD1,TRBJ1-6,TRBV10-1,-,CASSGQGGNSPLHF,TGCGCCAGCAGTGGACAGGGCGGGAATTCACCCCTCCACTTT
-,TRBJ1-2,TRBV15,-,CATSRDPPSPAYGYTF,TGTGCCACCAGCAGAGATCCACCCAGTCCGGCCTATGGCTACACCTTC
-,TRBJ1-5,TRBV7-8,-,CASSLSFRDTPGPQPQHF,TGTGCCAGCAGCTTATCGTTTCGGGACACCCCGGGGCCTCAGCCCCAGCATTTT
-,TRBJ2-3,TRBV5-1,-,CASSLAAGGDTQYF,TGCGCCAGCAGCTTGGCTGCAGGGGGGGATACGCAGTATTTT
-,TRBJ2-1,TRBV10-2,once,CASRGPGANEQFF,TGCGCCAGCAGAGGCCCCGGGGCGAATGAGCAGTTCTTC
-,TRBJ2-7,TRBV20-1,-,CSASLPGANSYEQYF,TGCAGTGCTAGTTTACCAGGGGCCAACTCCTACGAGCAGTACTTC
-,TRBJ2-3,TRBV3-1,once,CAGSQVSLDTQYF,TGTGCCGGCAGCCAAGTTTCGCTAGATACGCAGTATTTT
-,TRBJ2-3,TRBV11-3,-,CASSLDGPVDTQYF,TGTGCCAGCAGCTTAGATGGACCCGTGGATACGCAGTATTTT
TRBD2,TRBJ2-1,TRBV2,-,CAISRLAGGTFSYNEQFF,TGTGCCATCAGCAGACTAGCGGGGGGCACTTTTTCCTACAATGAGCAGTTCTTC
-,TRBJ2-3,TRBV3-1,few,CASRPRPGGTDTQYF,TGTGCCAGCAGACCCCGTCCGGGGGGCACAGATACGCAGTATTTT
TRBD2,TRBJ2-3,TRBV5-1,few,CASSQGLFRATDTQYF,TGCGCCAGCAGCCAGGGACTATTCAGGGCCACAGATACGCAGTATTTT
-,TRBJ2-5,TRBV28,-,CASSLRGGIQETQYF,TGTGCCAGCAGTCTACGTGGAGGAATCCAAGAGACCCAGTACTTC
TRBD2,TRBJ2-1,TRBV5-1,many,CASSSGLAGYNEQFF,TGTGCCAGCAGTTCGGGACTAGCGGGGTACAATGAGCAGTTCTTC
-,TRBJ2-3,TRBV20-1,few,CSARMGGRDTQYF,TGCAGTGCTAGAATGGGGGGACGAGATACGCAGTATTTT
TRBD1,TRBJ1-1,TRBV7-9,few,CASSLMGQMNTEAFF,TGTGCCAGCAGCTTAATGGGACAGATGAACACTGAAGCTTTCTTT
-,TRBJ1-5,TRBV6-1,few,CATSRVDSNQPQHF,TGTGCCACTTCTCGGGTAGACAGCAATCAGCCCCAGCATTTT
TRBD2,TRBJ2-1,TRBV27,-,CASSLLTSGRAANEQFF,TGTGCCAGCAGTCTTTTGACTAGCGGGAGGGCCGCTAATGAGCAGTTCTTC